A single count supports the clone carrying this T cell receptor (beta chain). Its antigen is still unknown. The record originates from a study of T cells in localized non-small cell lung cancer. Whole-study results and caveats: Compared with tumor, uninvolved adjacent lung displayed greater T cell clonality, ranking highest overall. Sequencing involved a lone tumor region, leaving heterogeneity possible.

The data were produced by immunoSEQ multiplex PCR, yet TCRdb's version contains in-frame clones alone and is incomplete. The table lists about 12,000 clones, approximately 82% of them singletons. Germline values: CDR1 SGHAT, CDR2 FQDESV (reference sequence). The CDR3 is made up of 15 amino acids. Trimming pared 5 bases from V and 5 bases from J, leaving 17 bases between. The sample consisted of peripheral blood, taken before any cancer treatment. The sequence was obtained from a male donor aged 60 or over with stage I lung adenocarcinoma. This chain connects TRBV11-1 to TRBJ2-3; D is perhaps TRBD1 or TRBD2 (6 bases each). The CDR3 DNA sequence: TGTGCCAGCAGCCTCGGGGGCTTTAGGGGAGATACGCAGTATTTT. Amino acids: CASSLGGFRGDTQYF.